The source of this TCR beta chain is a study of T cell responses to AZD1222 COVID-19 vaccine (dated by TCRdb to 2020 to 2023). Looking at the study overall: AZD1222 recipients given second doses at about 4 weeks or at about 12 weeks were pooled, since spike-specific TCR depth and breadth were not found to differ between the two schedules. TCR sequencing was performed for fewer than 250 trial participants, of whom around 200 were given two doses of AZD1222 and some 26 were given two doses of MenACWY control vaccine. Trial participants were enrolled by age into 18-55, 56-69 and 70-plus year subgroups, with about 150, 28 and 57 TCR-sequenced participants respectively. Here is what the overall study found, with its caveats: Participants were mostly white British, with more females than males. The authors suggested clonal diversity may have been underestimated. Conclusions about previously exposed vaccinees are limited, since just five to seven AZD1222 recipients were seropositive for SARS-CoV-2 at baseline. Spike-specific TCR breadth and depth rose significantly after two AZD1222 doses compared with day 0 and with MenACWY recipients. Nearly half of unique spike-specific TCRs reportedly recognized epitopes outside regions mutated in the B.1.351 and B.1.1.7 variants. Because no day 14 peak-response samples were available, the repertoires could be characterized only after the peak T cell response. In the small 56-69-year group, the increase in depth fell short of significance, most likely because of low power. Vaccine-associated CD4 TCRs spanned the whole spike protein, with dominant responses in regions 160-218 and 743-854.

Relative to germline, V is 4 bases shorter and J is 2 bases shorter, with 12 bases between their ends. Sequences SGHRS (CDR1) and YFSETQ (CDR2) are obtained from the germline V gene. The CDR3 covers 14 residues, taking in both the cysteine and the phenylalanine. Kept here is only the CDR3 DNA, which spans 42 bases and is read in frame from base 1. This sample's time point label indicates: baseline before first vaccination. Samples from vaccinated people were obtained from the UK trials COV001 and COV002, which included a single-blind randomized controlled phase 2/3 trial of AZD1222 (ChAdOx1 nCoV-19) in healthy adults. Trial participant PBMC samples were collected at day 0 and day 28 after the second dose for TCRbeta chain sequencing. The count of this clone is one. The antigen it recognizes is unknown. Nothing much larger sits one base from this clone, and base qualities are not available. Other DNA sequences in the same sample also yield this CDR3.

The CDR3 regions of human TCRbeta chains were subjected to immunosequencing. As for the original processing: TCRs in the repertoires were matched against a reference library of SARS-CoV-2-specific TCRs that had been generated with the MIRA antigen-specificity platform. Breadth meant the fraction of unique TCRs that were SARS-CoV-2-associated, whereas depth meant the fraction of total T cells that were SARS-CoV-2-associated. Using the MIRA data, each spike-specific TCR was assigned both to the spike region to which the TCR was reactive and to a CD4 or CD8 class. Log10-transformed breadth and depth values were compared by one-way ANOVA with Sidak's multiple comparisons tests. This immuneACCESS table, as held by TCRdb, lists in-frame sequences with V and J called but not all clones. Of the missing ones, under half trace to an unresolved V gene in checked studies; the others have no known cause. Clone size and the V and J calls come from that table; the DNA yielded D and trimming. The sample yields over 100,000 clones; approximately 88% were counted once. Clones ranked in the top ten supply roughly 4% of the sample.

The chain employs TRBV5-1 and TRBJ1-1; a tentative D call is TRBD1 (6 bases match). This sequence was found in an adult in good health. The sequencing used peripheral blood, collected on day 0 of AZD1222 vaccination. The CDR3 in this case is CASSSTGLNTEAFF. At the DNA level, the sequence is TGCGCCAGCAGCAGTACAGGGTTAAACACTGAAGCTTTCTTT.